A single TCR beta chain is shown here with its context. These data belong to a study of blood T cell repertoires in COVID-19. TCRdb keeps only in-frame clones here, not all; method: immunoSEQ multiplex PCR. This repertoire shows about 180,000 clones, about four fifths found once; its top ten account for roughly 6.8%. The CDR3 is 17 amino acids. CDR1 and CDR2 from the germline V gene are SGHTA and FQGNSA. Trimming took off 2 bases at V and 4 bases at J, with 18 bases between the two ends. The chain has TRBV7-2 and TRBJ1-5; D gene ambiguous. Sequenced sample: peripheral blood. This clonotype was obtained from a man aged 70-80 years with active or convalescent COVID-19. For the CDR3, the DNA is TGTGCCAGCAGCTTAAGTAGGGCGGGCGCGGGGAATCAGCCCCAGCATTTT. Protein product: CASSLSRAGAGNQPQHF.